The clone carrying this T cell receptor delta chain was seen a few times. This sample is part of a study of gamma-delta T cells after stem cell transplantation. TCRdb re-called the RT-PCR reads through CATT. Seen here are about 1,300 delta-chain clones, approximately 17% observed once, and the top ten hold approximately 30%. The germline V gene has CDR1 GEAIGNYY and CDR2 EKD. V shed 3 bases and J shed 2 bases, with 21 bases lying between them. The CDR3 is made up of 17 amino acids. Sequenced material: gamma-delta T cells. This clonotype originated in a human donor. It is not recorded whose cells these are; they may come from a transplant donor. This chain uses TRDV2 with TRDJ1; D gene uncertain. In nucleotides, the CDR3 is TGTGCCTGTGACTTACTACGGACTCCCGTTAAGACCGATAAACTCATCTTT. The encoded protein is CACDLLRTPVKTDKLIF.